This TCR beta chain was sequenced for a study of CD8 T cells in Susac syndrome. An amount of RNA that ranged from about 0.45 to 1 ug was reverse transcribed with random hexamers. The method of amplification for TCR beta CDR3 was immunoSEQ multiplex PCR, covering 54 Vbeta and 13 Jbeta. TCRdb independently ran MiXCR on the immunoSEQ multiplex PCR reads; one entry per CDR3 protein. The table includes 80,000 or so distinct CDR3 sequences, around 96% detected once. Study conclusions and caveats: TCR sequencing and HLA analysis covered a relatively small number of individuals.

Germline CDR1 reads MGHDK; CDR2 reads SYGVNS. The CDR3 extends over 18 amino acids. J lost 5 bases, V lost 3 bases, and 16 bases had no gene match. To note about this clonotype: Its specificity is not known.

The chain joins TRBV25-1 to TRBJ1-1, with 9 bases aligning to TRBD1. Sequenced sample: CD8+ T cells from PBMCs. This clonotype was obtained from a human donor with Susac syndrome. The CDR3 sequence: CASSETTRDRDGRTEAFF. CDR3 in DNA: TGTGCCAGCAGTGAGACTACTAGGGACAGGGATGGTAGAACTGAAGCTTTCTTT. The whole variable domain, remainder taken from reference TRBV25-1 and TRBJ1-1, is EADIYQTPRYLVIGTGKKITLECSQTMGHDKMYWYQQDPGMELHLIHYSYGVNSTEKGDLSSESTVSRIRTEHFPLTLESARPSHTSQYLCASSETTRDRDGRTEAFFGQGTRLTVV.